The source of this T cell receptor (beta chain) is a study of Ad26.COV2.S vaccination and SARS-CoV-2 variants. The study, taken as a whole, reports: Spike-specific TCR breadth ran higher among vaccine recipients than placebo recipients.

Per the germline V gene, CDR1 is SGDLS and CDR2 is YYNGEE. Trimming removed 3 bases from V and 12 bases from J; junction bases left unmatched: 15. This CDR3 spans 15 amino acids. This sample's treatment: roughly 18 received Ad26.COV2.S at low or high dose, single or two shots; roughly five received placebo; per-sample allocation not given. Each sample was drawn 63 days after the first injection (of vaccine or placebo). TCRdb keeps only in-frame clones here, not all; method: immunoSEQ multiplex PCR. The data contain some 390,000 clones, more than 85% of them seen just once; the ten biggest clones take up about 3.6%. With regard to this clone: The antigen is not known.

This receptor was identified in a person aged 18 to 65 who received the Ad26.COV2.S COVID-19 vaccine or a placebo. The chain links TRBV9 to TRBJ2-1, with 7 bases matching TRBD2. The input for sequencing was peripheral blood, taken in a trial of Ad26.COV2.S vaccine versus placebo. CDR3 DNA sequence: TGTGCCAGCAGCGAATACGGGGGGAAGTACTCCTCGCAGTTCTTC. Translation: CASSEYGGKYSSQFF.